A single T cell receptor beta chain is shown here with its context. Its antigen is not identified. Sequencing libraries for TCR beta were prepared with iRepertoire HTBI primers and Arm-PCR of CDR3 regions. Source study methods: Identified across the samples were approximately 60 TRBV segments and approximately 14 TRBJ segments. One entry per CDR3 protein, called by TCRdb with MiXCR from the multiplex PCR reads. These V and J calls derive from TCRdb rather than the authors' analysis. Here the sample spans some 470,000 distinct CDR3 sequences, 20% to 25% being singletons. This sample is part of a study of regulatory T cells in long-lasting Graves disease. Notes on the study in general: Lower TCR diversity was seen in persistent Graves' patients than in newly diagnosed ones.

Stated time point: persistent/refractory GD, antithyroid drugs over 5 years with positive TRAb. PBMC RNA served as the TCR library source. This sequence was found in a female donor with Graves disease. This specimen was peripheral blood mononuclear cells (PBMCs), taken when the disease was refractory, from a patient treated with antithyroid drugs.

The CDR3 is CASSPFPLPVWTQYF. In DNA form, the CDR3 reads TGTGCCAGCAGCCCCTTCCCCCTCCCCGTGTGGACCCAGTACTTC. This chain joins TRBV7-9 and TRBJ2-5, with D hard to call. The CDR3 spans 15 residues. Germline-derived CDR1 and CDR2 are SEHNR and FQNEAQ (reference sequence). Trimming took 5 bases from V and 7 from J, leaving 20 bases between them. The full variable domain, its missing parts supplied by reference TRBV7-9 and TRBJ2-5, is DTGVSQNPRHKITKRGQNVTFRCDPISEHNRLYWYRQTLGQGPEFLTYFQNEAQLEKSRLLSDRFSAERPKGSFSTLEIQRTEQGDSAMYLCASSPFPLPVWTQYFGPGTRLLVL.